Detailed here is one T cell receptor (beta chain). The data originate from a study of blood T cells in healthy people across ages. PCR was performed a second time for about 6 to 12 cycles using a sample-barcoded 5' primer and a J-beta primer mix. TCRdb called the 5' RACE reads again in MiXCR, with one record for every CDR3 protein. The sample records 500,000 to 550,000 distinct CDR3 sequences, approximately 25% being singletons. Trimming stripped 0 bases from V and 6 bases from J, with 21 bases between. The CDR3 runs to 17 residues. The V gene's germline CDR1 is MNHEY and CDR2 SVGAGI. The sample also formed part of further work on T cells of mothers and their children.

The TCR originated in a boy aged 10-17 years in good health. The sample comprised blood. The chain uses TRBV6-5 and TRBJ2-7, with D hard to call. The CDR3, as DNA: TGTGCCAGCAGTTACTCCAGAGGCTGGGGTGGAATTAGCGAGCAGTACTTC. It translates to CASSYSRGWGGISEQYF.